The sequence of this T cell receptor beta chain was determined in a study of PD-1 blockade in classical Hodgkin lymphoma. Using immunoSEQ multiplex PCR, the repertoire was profiled, and TCRdb retains in-frame clones only, with some absent. The table records roughly 50,000 clones, around 82% of them present only once. Each patient relapsed following autologous stem cell transplantation, and prior brentuximab vedotin exposure differed. Study-wide points: By cycle point C4D1, TCR diversity had risen significantly in CD4+ cells (but not CD8+ cells). Newly diagnosed and completely responding patients shared comparable baseline diversity.

Trimming left V 5 bases short and J 2 bases short, with 12 bases between. This CDR3 is built from 14 residues. Per the germline V gene, CDR1 is MNHEY and CDR2 is SMNVEV (reference sequence). Concerning this clone itself: Its antigen is as yet unknown.

The V and J genes are TRBV27 and TRBJ1-2, with D uncertain. This receptor was taken from a human donor with classical Hodgkin lymphoma. Source: peripheral blood mononuclear cells (PBMCs), taken before the second cycle of nivolumab. CDR3 nucleotide sequence: TGTGCCAGCAGTGAAAGGATTGGGAACTATGGCTACACCTTC. It is translated as CASSERIGNYGYTF.